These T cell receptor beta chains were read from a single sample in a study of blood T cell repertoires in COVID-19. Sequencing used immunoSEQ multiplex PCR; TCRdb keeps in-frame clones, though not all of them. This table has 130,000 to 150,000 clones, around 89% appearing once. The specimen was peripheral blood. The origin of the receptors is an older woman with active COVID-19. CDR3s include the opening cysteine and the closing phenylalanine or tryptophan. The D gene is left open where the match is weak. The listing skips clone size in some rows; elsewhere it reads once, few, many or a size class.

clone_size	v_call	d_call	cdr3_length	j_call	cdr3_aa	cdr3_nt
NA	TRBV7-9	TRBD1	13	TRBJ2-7	CASSLGQPYEQYF	TGTGCCAGCAGCCTGGGACAGCCCTACGAGCAGTACTTC
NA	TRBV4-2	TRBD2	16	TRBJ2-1	CASSQGGLAGNNEQFF	TGTGCCAGCAGCCAAGGGGGCCTAGCGGGGAACAATGAGCAGTTCTTC
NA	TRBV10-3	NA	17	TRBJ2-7	CAISEPSGIAGAYEQYF	TGTGCCATCAGTGAGCCCTCCGGGATAGCAGGCGCCTACGAGCAGTACTTC
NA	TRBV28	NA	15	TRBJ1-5	CASSLFDSSGQPQHF	TGTGCCAGCAGTTTATTCGACTCTTCGGGTCAGCCCCAGCATTTT
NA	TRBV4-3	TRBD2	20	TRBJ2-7	CASSQDSGPGLAGRAYEQYF	TGCGCCAGCAGCCAAGATTCGGGACCGGGACTAGCGGGACGTGCCTACGAGCAGTACTTC
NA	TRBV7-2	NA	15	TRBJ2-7	CASRSSGHSSYEQYF	TGTGCCAGCAGGTCCAGCGGCCACTCCTCCTACGAGCAGTACTTC
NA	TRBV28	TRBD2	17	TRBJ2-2	CASSLSGLAVHTGELFF	TGTGCCAGCAGTTTATCCGGCCTAGCGGTTCACACCGGGGAGCTGTTTTTT
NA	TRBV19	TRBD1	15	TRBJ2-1	CASSMSGGAGSSGIF	TGTGCCAGTAGTATGTCAGGGGGCGCGGGGTCGTCGGGGATCTTC
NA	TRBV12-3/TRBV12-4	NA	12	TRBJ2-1	CADNSGYNEQFF	TGTGCCGACAATTCGGGGTACAATGAGCAGTTCTTC
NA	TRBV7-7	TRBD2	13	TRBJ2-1	CASSPSSGVEQFF	TGTGCTAGCAGCCCCTCTAGCGGGGTAGAGCAGTTCTTC
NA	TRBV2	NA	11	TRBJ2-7	CASSEHYEQYF	TGTGCCAGCAGTGAACATTACGAGCAGTACTTC
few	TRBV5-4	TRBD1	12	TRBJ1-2	CASSLDGTEYTF	TGTGCCAGCAGCTTGGATGGGACAGAATACACCTTC
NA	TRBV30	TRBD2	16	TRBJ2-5	CAWSVDLSGRRKTQYF	TGTGCCTGGAGCGTCGATCTTAGCGGGAGAAGGAAGACCCAGTACTTC
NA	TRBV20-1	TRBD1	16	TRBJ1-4	CSASDQLDRGNGKLFF	TGCAGTGCTAGTGATCAGTTGGACAGGGGGAATGGAAAACTGTTTTTT
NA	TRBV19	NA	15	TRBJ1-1	CASSKGQFMNTEAFF	TGTGCCAGTAGTAAAGGACAGTTCATGAACACTGAAGCTTTCTTT
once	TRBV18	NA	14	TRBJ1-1	CASSPGARNTEAFF	TGTGCCAGCTCACCAGGGGCGCGAAACACTGAAGCTTTCTTT
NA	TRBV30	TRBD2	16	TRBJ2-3	CAWGLRGRASTDTQYF	TGTGCCTGGGGTTTACGGGGGAGGGCCTCCACAGATACGCAGTATTTT
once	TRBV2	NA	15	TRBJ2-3	CASSERLAGTDTQYF	TGTGCCAGCAGTGAAAGGCTAGCTGGCACAGATACGCAGTATTTT
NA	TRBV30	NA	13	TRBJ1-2	CAWARTDYYGYTF	TGTGCCTGGGCCCGGACAGATTACTATGGCTACACCTTC
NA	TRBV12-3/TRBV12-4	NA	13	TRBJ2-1	CASSIRRYNEQFF	TGTGCCAGCAGTATCCGGAGGTACAATGAGCAGTTCTTC
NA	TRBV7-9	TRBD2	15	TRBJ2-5	CASSSGTSVQETQYF	TGTGCCAGCAGCTCCGGGACTAGCGTCCAAGAGACCCAGTACTTC
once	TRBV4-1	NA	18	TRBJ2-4	CASSRGRVTLGAKNIQYF	TGCGCCAGCAGCCGCGGGCGGGTTACCTTGGGAGCCAAAAACATTCAGTACTTC